These 24 T cell receptor beta chains originate from one sample sequenced in a study of Ad26.COV2.S vaccination and SARS-CoV-2 variants. TCRdb's table, derived via immunoSEQ multiplex PCR, lists solely in-frame clones and lacks some. The sample records 300,000 to 400,000 clones, around 86% being singletons. The treatment: around 19 received Ad26.COV2.S at low or high dose, single or two shots; 5 received placebo; per-sample allocation not given. Sampling was performed 63 days after the first vaccine or placebo injection. Sequencing used peripheral blood, obtained in a trial of Ad26.COV2.S vaccine versus placebo. The receptor source for this set is a person between 18 and 65 years old who received the Ad26.COV2.S COVID-19 vaccine or a placebo.

V gene TRBV3-1 (or the pseudogene TRBV3-2) combines with J gene TRBJ1-1; D is undetermined. The V end lost 5 bases, the J end lost 3 bases, and 13 bases lay between the germline ends. CDR1 and CDR2 from the germline V gene are LGHDT and YNNKEL (reference sequence). The CDR3 covers 14 residues. CDR3 amino acids: CASSYTGKYTEAFF. The CDR3, as DNA: TGTGCCAGCAGCTATACCGGGAAGTACACTGAAGCTTTCTTT.

The V gene is TRBV27, the J gene TRBJ2-7, with unresolved D. Trimming stripped 5 bases from V and 1 base from J, with 9 bases between. The CDR3 totals 13 residues. Germline loops: CDR1 MNHEY, CDR2 SMNVEV (reference sequence). CDR3 sequence: CASSLQSSYEQYF. CDR3 coding DNA: TGTGCCAGCAGTCTACAGTCTTCCTACGAGCAGTACTTC.

The rearrangement uses TRBV5-6 and TRBJ2-7, with D perhaps TRBD1 (6 bases). The V end was cut by 3 bases, the J end by 2 bases, with 15 bases between. There are 15 residues in the CDR3. Germline CDR1 and CDR2: SGHDT and YYEEEE. CDR3 in DNA: TGTGCCAGCAGCTCGGGACAACTAGACACCTACGAGCAGTACTTC. It yields the protein CASSSGQLDTYEQYF.

The J gene is TRBJ1-2, the V gene TRBV12-3 or TRBV12-4, with D perhaps matching TRBD1 (5 bases). V lost 7 bases to trimming and J lost 5 bases, with 14 bases between them. The CDR3 runs to 13 residues. CDR3 in amino acids: CASTPRVGYGYTF. In nucleotides, the CDR3 is TGTGCCAGCACCCCCAGGGTAGGGTATGGCTACACCTTC.

In its sample, this clone was seen once. The chain couples TRBV13 to TRBJ2-7; TRBD2 agrees at 9 bases. The J segment lost 2 bases and the V segment lost 3 bases, leaving 8 bases of the junction unmatched. CDR1 and CDR2 from the germline V gene are PRHDT and FYEKMQ (reference sequence). The CDR3 covers 16 residues. This chain's CDR3 is CASSFSLAGTPYEQYF. CDR3 nucleotide sequence: TGTGCCAGCAGCTTCTCTCTAGCGGGGACACCCTACGAGCAGTACTTC.

V gene TRBV27 combines with J gene TRBJ2-7; a weak D match, TRBD2 (6 bases). V was pared by 1 base and J by 0 bases, with 7 bases between. Germline values: CDR1 MNHEY, CDR2 SMNVEV (reference sequence). The CDR3 runs 14 residues. CDR3: CASSLWGLSYEQYF. DNA for the CDR3: TGTGCCAGCAGTTTATGGGGACTCTCCTACGAGCAGTACTTC.

The chain carries TRBV4-3 and TRBJ2-5; 8 nucleotides align to TRBD1. The V and J ends lost 4 bases and 5 bases, in that order; junction bases with no gene match: 9. CDR1 is LGHNA and CDR2 is YSLEER in the germline V gene. CDR3 length: 15 residues. CDR3 sequence reads: CASSPGQGAVETQYF. The CDR3 nucleotides read TGCGCCAGCAGCCCGGGGCAGGGGGCTGTGGAGACCCAGTACTTC.

This sequence joins TRBV4-1 and TRBJ2-7; D not resolved. V dropped 2 bases and J dropped 2 bases, with 16 bases sitting between them. The germline V gene has CDR1 MGHRA and CDR2 YSYEKL. This CDR3 spans 16 amino acids. The CDR3 sequence is CASSQSPPPLTYEQYF. CDR3 DNA sequence: TGCGCCAGCAGCCAAAGTCCGCCCCCTCTAACCTACGAGCAGTACTTC.

The chain employs TRBV10-2 and TRBJ2-3; the match to TRBD2 covers 9 bases. Germline CDR1 is WSHSY and CDR2 is SAAADI. This CDR3 is 16 amino acids long. Germline trimming cut 6 bases from V and 3 bases from J; bases unmatched to any gene: 10. The CDR3: CASRTTIAGATDTQYF. In DNA form, the CDR3 reads TGCGCCAGCAGAACTACTATAGCGGGGGCGACAGATACGCAGTATTTT.

This chain uses TRBV5-1 with TRBJ1-2; D might be TRBD1 (5 bases). Germline values: CDR1 SGHRS, CDR2 YFSETQ. The CDR3 extends over 18 amino acids. Trimming left V 5 bases short and J 2 bases short, with 25 bases between. The CDR3 is CASSQEAVVGRSNYGYTF. The CDR3 DNA reads as TGCGCCAGCAGTCAGGAGGCGGTTGTGGGGCGGTCCAACTATGGCTACACCTTC.

The chain links TRBV30 to TRBJ1-6; 9 nucleotides align to TRBD1. This CDR3 has 14 amino acids. Germline values: CDR1 GTSNPN, CDR2 SVGIG (reference sequence). With V trimmed by 3 bases and J by 9 bases, 6 bases remained unmatched. DNA of the CDR3: TGTGCCTGGAGGAAGACAGGGGGTGGTTCACCCCTCCACTTT. Translating it yields CAWRKTGGGSPLHF.

The chain uses TRBV27 and TRBJ2-7; D is perhaps TRBD2 (5 bases). Germline lookup yields CDR1 MNHEY and CDR2 SMNVEV (reference sequence). V lost 0 bases and J 2 bases, leaving 17 bases between the germline ends. The CDR3 totals 17 residues. The CDR3 DNA follows: TGTGCCAGCAGTTTATCGGGCGCGGGTAGGGCGACCTACGAGCAGTACTTC. As protein: CASSLSGAGRATYEQYF.

This clone was picked up one time. This chain joins TRBV7-9 and TRBJ2-7; 8 bases fit TRBD1. Losses at the gene ends were 7 bases for V and 3 bases for J; bases not matched to a gene: 8. There are 14 residues in the CDR3. Looked up from germline, CDR1 is SEHNR and CDR2 is FQNEAQ (reference sequence). In DNA form, the CDR3 reads TGTGCCAGCACCCACGACAGGGGAGGCTACGAGCAGTACTTC. Protein product: CASTHDRGGYEQYF.

The V call is TRBV6-1, the J call TRBJ1-6; D remains unclear. In germline, CDR1 is MNHNS, CDR2 SASEGT. The CDR3 is made up of 15 amino acids. The ends were cut back, 3 bases at V and 3 bases at J, with 9 bases in the middle. The CDR3 DNA reads as TGTGCCAGCAGTGATGGGCCTAACTATAATTCACCCCTCCACTTT. It encodes CASSDGPNYNSPLHF.

The genes are TRBV7-2 and TRBJ1-4; 7 nucleotides agree with TRBD1. The CDR3 sequence is 14 residues long. CDR1 is SGHTA, CDR2 FQGNSA, per germline. V shed 3 bases, J shed 5 bases, and the junction held 3 bases outside the gene matches. CDR3 region: CASSFGTENEKLFF. The CDR3 nucleotides are TGTGCCAGCAGCTTCGGGACAGAGAATGAAAAACTGTTTTTT.

The chain is built from TRBV6-2 or TRBV6-3 and TRBJ2-3; D possibly corresponds to TRBD1 (7 bases). The V and J ends lost 5 bases and 3 bases respectively, with 15 bases between them. Germline CDR1 MNHEY, CDR2 SVGEGT. The CDR3 is made up of 15 amino acids. CDR3 in amino acids: CASSEGGQLTDTQYF. The CDR3 region has the DNA TGTGCCAGCAGTGAGGGGGGACAGCTGACAGATACGCAGTATTTT.

The genes are TRBV14 and TRBJ1-1; possible D gene TRBD1, 5 bases. The germline V gene has CDR1 SGHDN and CDR2 FVKESK. The CDR3 is 18 amino acids. Between the trimmed V and J ends, which lost 2 bases and 0 bases, there was a span of 19 bases. The CDR3 DNA reads as TGTGCCAGCAGCCAAAGAGTTTTCCGCCAGGGACTGAACACTGAAGCTTTCTTT. It yields the protein CASSQRVFRQGLNTEAFF.

The V call is TRBV10-1, the J call TRBJ2-7; 8 bases fit TRBD1. V dropped 10 bases and J dropped 2; count of bases not matched to a gene: 16. Germline loops: CDR1 WNHNN, CDR2 SYGVQD (reference sequence). The CDR3 contains 16 residues. The CDR3 is CANPLKGGDRTYEQYF. DNA for the CDR3: TGCGCCAACCCACTCAAAGGTGGGGACAGGACCTACGAGCAGTACTTC.

The DNA of the CDR3 is TGCAGCGTTCTACCGGGACCTTTTTGGGGGAACACTGAAGCTTTCTTT. Its protein product is CSVLPGPFWGNTEAFF. The genes are TRBV29-1 and TRBJ1-1, with D possibly TRBD1 on 5 matching bases. Trimming took off 5 bases at V and 1 base at J, with 20 bases between the two ends. Germline assignment: CDR1 SQVTM and CDR2 ANQGSEA. CDR3 length: 16 amino acids.

The chain is built from TRBV30 and TRBJ1-2; D uncertain. The V and J ends lost 0 bases and 2 bases respectively, with 13 bases between them. CDR3 length: 15 residues. CDR1 is GTSNPN, CDR2 SVGIG, per germline (reference sequence). CDR3 loop: CAWSVGWAKNYGYTF. For the CDR3, the DNA is TGTGCCTGGAGTGTAGGTTGGGCCAAAAACTATGGCTACACCTTC.

This chain uses TRBV29-1 with TRBJ1-1; D unclear. V was trimmed by 7 bases and J by 1 base, leaving 13 bases between them. The CDR3 spans 13 residues. Looked up from germline, CDR1 is SQVTM and CDR2 is ANQGSEA. CDR3 in amino acids: CSARVPGNTEAFF. The CDR3 bases are TGCAGCGCCCGGGTCCCAGGGAACACTGAAGCTTTCTTT.

The table lists this clone with a few counts. The V gene is TRBV11-1, the J gene TRBJ1-2; the D gene is possibly TRBD1 (5 bases). Germline assignment: CDR1 SGHAT and CDR2 FQDESV (reference sequence). V lost 5 bases and J lost 4, with 11 bases in between. This CDR3 contains 13 residues. CDR3 coding DNA: TGTGCCAGCAGCCCGTCGGACACCTATGGCTACACCTTC. Translated, it gives CASSPSDTYGYTF. Combining the CDR3 with reference TRBV11-1 and TRBJ1-2 gives the whole variable domain EAEVAQSPRYKITEKSQAVAFWCDPISGHATLYWYRQILGQGPELLVQFQDESVVDDSQLPKDRFSAERLKGVDSTLKIQPAELGDSAMYLCASSPSDTYGYTFGSGTRLTVV.

The V and J genes are TRBV7-2 and TRBJ2-1, with D possibly TRBD2 on 5 matching bases. The V end lost 0 bases, the J end lost 8 bases, and 11 bases lay between the germline ends. This CDR3 is built from 14 residues. CDR1 is SGHTA and CDR2 is FQGNSA in the germline V gene. For the CDR3, the DNA is TGTGCCAGCAGCTTAGCGCGAGGGATGGATGAGCAGTTCTTC. Protein sequence: CASSLARGMDEQFF.

This chain uses TRBV5-4 with TRBJ2-6; TRBD2 aligns across 8 bases. V shed 4 bases, J shed 0 bases, and the junction held 9 bases outside the gene matches. This CDR3 has 18 residues. The germline V gene has CDR1 SGHNT and CDR2 YYREEE (reference sequence). CDR3 sequence: CASSRDLRGVSGANVLTF. Written as DNA, the CDR3 is TGTGCCAGCAGCCGCGACTTGCGGGGGGTCTCTGGGGCCAACGTCCTGACTTTC.